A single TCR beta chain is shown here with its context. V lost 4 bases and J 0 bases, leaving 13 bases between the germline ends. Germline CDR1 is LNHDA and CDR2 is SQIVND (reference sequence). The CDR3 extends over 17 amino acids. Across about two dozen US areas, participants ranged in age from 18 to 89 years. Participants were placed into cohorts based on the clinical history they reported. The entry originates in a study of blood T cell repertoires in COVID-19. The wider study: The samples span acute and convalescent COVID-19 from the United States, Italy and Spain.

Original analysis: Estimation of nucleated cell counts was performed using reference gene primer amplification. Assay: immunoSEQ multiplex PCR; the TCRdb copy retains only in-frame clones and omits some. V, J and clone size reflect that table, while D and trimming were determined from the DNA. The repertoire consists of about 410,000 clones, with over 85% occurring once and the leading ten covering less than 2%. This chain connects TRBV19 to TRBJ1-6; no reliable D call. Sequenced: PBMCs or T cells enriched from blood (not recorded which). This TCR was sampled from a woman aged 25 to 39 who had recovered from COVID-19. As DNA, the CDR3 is TGTGCCAGTAGTACCTGGCCAGCGAGCTCCTATAATTCACCCCTCCACTTT. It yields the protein CASSTWPASSYNSPLHF. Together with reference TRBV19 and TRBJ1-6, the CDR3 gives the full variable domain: DGGITQSPKYLFRKEGQNVTLSCEQNLNHDAMYWYRQDPGQGLRLIYYSQIVNDFQKGDIAEGYSVSREKKESFPLTVTSAQKNPTAFYLCASSTWPASSYNSPLHFGNGTRLTVT.